This T cell receptor beta chain was identified in a study of CD8 T cells in Susac syndrome (dated by TCRdb to the late 2010s). About the study as a whole: Whether CD8+ T cell activation and differentiation in Susac syndrome was antigen driven was tested using repertoire sequencing. Clonality of the CD8+ T cell repertoire was compared between roughly eleven healthy donors, about 14 Susac syndrome patients and some 15 multiple sclerosis patients. Here is what the overall study found, with its caveats: The number of individuals in the TCR sequencing and HLA analysis was recognized as being relatively small.

Points on this clonotype: No cognate antigen has been identified for it. Base qualities are missing; no much larger clone stands one base away.

From the germline V gene, CDR1 is SGHRS and CDR2 is YFSETQ. Trimmed from V: 3 bases; trimmed from J: 5 bases; junction bases lacking a gene match: 3. From cysteine to phenylalanine, the CDR3 is 14 amino acids long. Left in the record is the CDR3 DNA by itself, 42 bases read in frame from the first base. RNA was extracted using the RNeasy kit, and roughly 0.5 to 1 ug of the RNA was reverse transcribed with random hexamers. The immunoSEQ multiplex PCR assay, covering 54 Vbeta and 13 Jbeta segments, was used to amplify TCR beta CDR3 regions. To correct PCR amplification bias, a synthetic template baseline was used for both primer optimization and computational correction. The source study handled its data this way. Reads were assigned to V, D and J genes according to IMGT and analyzed in immunoSEQ Analyzer, with only productive sequences retained. Clonality was calculated as one minus the Shannon entropy normalized by log2 of the number of productive unique sequences. For each patient and control, public and private clones were evaluated within the 100 most prevalent clones. A clone was defined as Susac-specific if it was absent from the healthy and MS cohorts, from more than 850 published viral clones and from other ImmuneACCESS disease sequences. TCRdb handled the public reads itself, with Q25 trimming in fastp and clone calling in MiXCR, and kept productive beta chains. Each entry merges the rows of one CDR3 protein and shows their most common DNA and genes. The V and J calls here are based on TCRdb, not the publication. For this sample the table gives tens of thousands of distinct CDR3 sequences, of which around 96% were detected only once. 0.35% to 0.5% of the sample is held by the ten biggest clonotypes.

Peripheral blood CD8+ and CD4+ T cells from healthy donors, Susac syndrome patients and multiple sclerosis patients were profiled by high-throughput TCR beta sequencing. Treatment-naive patients with stable or active relapsing-remitting disease fulfilling revised McDonald criteria were used as multiple sclerosis controls. Bulk CD8+ and CD4+ T cells were purified by magnetic negative isolation, while CD8+ TEMRA cells were enriched using FACS. Blood was drawn into EDTA tubes, processed within 24 hours, and PBMCs were isolated by density gradient centrifugation. PBMCs destined for TCR sequencing were cryopreserved in liquid nitrogen and later thawed in a 37 °C water bath. The sorted or isolated CD4+, CD8+ and CD8+ TEMRA cells reached a purity of at least 90%.

The TCR originated in a human donor with multiple sclerosis. Sequenced: CD8+ T cells from PBMCs. The chain employs TRBV5-1 and TRBJ2-5, and 11 junctional nucleotides match TRBD1. The DNA sequence follows: TGCGCCAGCAGCTGGACAGGGGGCTTCGAGACCCAGTACTTC. This yields the protein CASSWTGGFETQYF.